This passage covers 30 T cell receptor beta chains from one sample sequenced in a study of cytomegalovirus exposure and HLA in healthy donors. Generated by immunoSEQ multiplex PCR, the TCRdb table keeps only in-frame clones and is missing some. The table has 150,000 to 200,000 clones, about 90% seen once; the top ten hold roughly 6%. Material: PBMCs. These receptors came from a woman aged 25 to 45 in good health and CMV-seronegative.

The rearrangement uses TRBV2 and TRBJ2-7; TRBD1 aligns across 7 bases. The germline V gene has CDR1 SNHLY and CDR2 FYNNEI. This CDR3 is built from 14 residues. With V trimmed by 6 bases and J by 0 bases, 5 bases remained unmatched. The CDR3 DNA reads TGTGCCAGCAGCACAGGGGTACTCTCCTACGAGCAGTACTTC. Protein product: CASSTGVLSYEQYF.

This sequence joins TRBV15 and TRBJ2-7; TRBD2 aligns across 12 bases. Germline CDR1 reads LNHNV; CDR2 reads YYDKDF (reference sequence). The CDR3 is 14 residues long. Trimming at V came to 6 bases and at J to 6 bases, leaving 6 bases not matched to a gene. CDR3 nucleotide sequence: TGTGCCACCAGGAGGACTAGCGGGAAGGGCGAGCAGTACTTC. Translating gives CATRRTSGKGEQYF.

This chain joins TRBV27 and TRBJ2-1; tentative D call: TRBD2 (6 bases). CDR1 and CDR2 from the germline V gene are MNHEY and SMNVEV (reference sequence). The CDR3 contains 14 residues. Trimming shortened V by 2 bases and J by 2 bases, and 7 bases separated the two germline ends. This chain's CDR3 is CASSLAGPYNEQFF. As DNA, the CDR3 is TGTGCCAGCAGTTTAGCGGGACCCTACAATGAGCAGTTCTTC.

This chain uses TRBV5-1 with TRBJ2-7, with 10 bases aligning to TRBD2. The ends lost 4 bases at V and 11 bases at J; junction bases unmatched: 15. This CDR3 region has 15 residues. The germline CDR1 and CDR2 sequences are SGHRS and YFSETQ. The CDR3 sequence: CASSPEGASGRGKYF. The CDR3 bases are TGCGCCAGCAGCCCCGAGGGGGCTAGCGGGAGAGGGAAGTACTTC. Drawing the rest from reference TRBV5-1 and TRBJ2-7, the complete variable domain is KAGVTQTPRYLIKTRGQQVTLSCSPISGHRSVSWYQQTPGQGLQFLFEYFSETQRNKGNFPGRFSGRQFSNSRSEMNVSTLELGDSALYLCASSPEGASGRGKYFGPGTRLTVT.

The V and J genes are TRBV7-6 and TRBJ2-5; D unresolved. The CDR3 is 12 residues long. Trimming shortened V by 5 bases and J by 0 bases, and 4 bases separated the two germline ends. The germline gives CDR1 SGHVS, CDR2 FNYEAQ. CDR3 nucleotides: TGTGCCAGCAGCCCGTACCAAGAGACCCAGTACTTC. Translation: CASSPYQETQYF. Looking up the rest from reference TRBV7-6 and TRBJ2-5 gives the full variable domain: GAGVSQSPRYKVTKRGQDVALRCDPISGHVSLYWYRQALGQGPEFLTYFNYEAQQDKSGLPNDRFSAERPEGSISTLTIQRTEQRDSAMYRCASSPYQETQYFGPGTRLLVL.

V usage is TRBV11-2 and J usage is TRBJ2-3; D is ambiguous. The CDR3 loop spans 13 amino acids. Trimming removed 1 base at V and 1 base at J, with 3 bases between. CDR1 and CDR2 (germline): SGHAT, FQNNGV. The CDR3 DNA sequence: TGTGCCAGCAGCTTAGGCCGCACAGATACGCAGTATTTT. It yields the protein CASSLGRTDTQYF.

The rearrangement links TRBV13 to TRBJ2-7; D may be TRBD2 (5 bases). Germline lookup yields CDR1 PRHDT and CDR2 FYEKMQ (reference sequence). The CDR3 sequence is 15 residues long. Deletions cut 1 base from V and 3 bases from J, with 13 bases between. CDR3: CASSLERTGIYEQYF. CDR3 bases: TGTGCCAGCAGCTTAGAAAGAACGGGAATCTACGAGCAGTACTTC.

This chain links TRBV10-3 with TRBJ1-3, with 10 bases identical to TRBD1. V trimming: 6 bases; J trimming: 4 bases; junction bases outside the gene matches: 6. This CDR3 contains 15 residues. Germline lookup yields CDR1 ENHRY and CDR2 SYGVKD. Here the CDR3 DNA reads TGTGCCATCAGATCCGGGACAGGGGTCGGAAACACCATATATTTT. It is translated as CAIRSGTGVGNTIYF.

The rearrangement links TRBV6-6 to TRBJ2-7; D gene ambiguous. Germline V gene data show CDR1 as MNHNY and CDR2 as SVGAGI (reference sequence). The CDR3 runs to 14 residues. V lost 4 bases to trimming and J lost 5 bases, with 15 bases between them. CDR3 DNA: TGTGCCAGCAGTTCCGCCCGGGCCGCAAACGAGCAGTACTTC. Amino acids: CASSSARAANEQYF.

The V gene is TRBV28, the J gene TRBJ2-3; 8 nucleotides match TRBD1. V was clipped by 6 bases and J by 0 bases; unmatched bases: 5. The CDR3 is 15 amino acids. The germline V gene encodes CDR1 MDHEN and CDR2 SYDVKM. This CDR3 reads CASSPGQGSTDTQYF. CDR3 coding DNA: TGTGCCAGCAGCCCTGGACAGGGTAGCACAGATACGCAGTATTTT.

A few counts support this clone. The CDR3 bases are TGTGCCAGCAAGACCACAGGATACAATTCACCCCTCCACTTT. It is translated as CASKTTGYNSPLHF. The rearrangement joins TRBV7-2 to TRBJ1-6; perhaps TRBD1 as D (5 bases). Germline CDR1 and CDR2: SGHTA and FQGNSA. With 7 bases removed from V and 7 bases from J, the gap between germline ends came to 14 bases. This CDR3 is built from 14 residues.

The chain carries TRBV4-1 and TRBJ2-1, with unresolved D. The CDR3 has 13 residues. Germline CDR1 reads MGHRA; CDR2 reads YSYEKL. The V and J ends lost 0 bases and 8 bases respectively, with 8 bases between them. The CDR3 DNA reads TGCGCCAGCAGCCAAGATCCCGTAGATGAGCAGTTCTTC. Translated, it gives CASSQDPVDEQFF.

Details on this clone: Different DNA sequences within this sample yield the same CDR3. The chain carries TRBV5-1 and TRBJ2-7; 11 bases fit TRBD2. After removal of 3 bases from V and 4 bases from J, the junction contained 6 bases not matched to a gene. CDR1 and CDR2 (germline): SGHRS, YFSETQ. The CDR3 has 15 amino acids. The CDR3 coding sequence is TGCGCCAGCAGCTCGGGGACTAGCGGACTATACGAGCAGTACTTC. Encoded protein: CASSSGTSGLYEQYF.

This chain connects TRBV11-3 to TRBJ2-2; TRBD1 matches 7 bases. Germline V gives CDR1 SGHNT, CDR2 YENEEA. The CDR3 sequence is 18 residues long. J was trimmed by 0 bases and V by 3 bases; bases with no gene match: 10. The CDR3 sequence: CASSFGCRDSANTGELFF. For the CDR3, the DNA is TGTGCCAGCAGCTTTGGGTGCAGGGACAGCGCGAACACCGGGGAGCTGTTTTTT.

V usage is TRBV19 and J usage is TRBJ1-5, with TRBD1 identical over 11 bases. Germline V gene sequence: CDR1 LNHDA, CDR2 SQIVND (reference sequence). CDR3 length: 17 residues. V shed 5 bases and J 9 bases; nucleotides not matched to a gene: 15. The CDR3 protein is CASSEGTGGRWGGPQHF. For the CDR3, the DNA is TGTGCCAGTAGTGAAGGGACAGGGGGACGGTGGGGTGGGCCCCAGCATTTT. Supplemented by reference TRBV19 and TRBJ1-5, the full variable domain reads DGGITQSPKYLFRKEGQNVTLSCEQNLNHDAMYWYRQDPGQGLRLIYYSQIVNDFQKGDIAEGYSVSREKKESFPLTVTSAQKNPTAFYLCASSEGTGGRWGGPQHFGDGTRLSIL.

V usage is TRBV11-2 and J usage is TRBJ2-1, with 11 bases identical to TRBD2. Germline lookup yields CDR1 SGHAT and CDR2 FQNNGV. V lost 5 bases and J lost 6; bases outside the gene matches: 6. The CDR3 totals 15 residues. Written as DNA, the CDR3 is TGTGCCAGCAGCCCAATACTAGCGGGGGTCAATGAGCAGTTCTTC. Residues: CASSPILAGVNEQFF.

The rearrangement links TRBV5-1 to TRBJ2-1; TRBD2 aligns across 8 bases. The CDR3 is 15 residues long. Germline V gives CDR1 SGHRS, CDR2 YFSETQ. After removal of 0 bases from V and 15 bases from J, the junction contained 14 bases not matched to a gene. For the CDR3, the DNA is TGCGCCAGCAGCTTGGTATCCACCCCGGGACTAGATCCGTTCTTC. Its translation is CASSLVSTPGLDPFF.

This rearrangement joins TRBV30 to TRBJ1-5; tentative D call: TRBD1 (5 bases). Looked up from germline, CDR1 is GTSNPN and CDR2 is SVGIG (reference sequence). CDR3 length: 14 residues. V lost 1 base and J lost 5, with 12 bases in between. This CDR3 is CAWSATGGYQPQHF. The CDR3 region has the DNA TGTGCCTGGAGTGCTACGGGGGGGTATCAGCCCCAGCATTTT.

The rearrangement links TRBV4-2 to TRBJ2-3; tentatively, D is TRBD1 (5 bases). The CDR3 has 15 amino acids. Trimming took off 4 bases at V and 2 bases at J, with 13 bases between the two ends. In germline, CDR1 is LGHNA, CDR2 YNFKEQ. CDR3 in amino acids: CASSPGHPTTDTQYF. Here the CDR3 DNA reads TGTGCCAGCAGCCCCGGACACCCTACCACAGATACGCAGTATTTT.

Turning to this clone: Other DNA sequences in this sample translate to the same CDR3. CDR3 amino acids: CASSFGQPQHF. The CDR3 DNA reads as TGTGCCAGCAGTTTCGGGCAGCCCCAGCATTTT. The chain has TRBV28 and TRBJ1-5; D not resolved. CDR3 length: 11 residues. Per the germline V gene, CDR1 is MDHEN and CDR2 is SYDVKM. Trimming stripped 3 bases from V and 7 bases from J, with 4 bases between.

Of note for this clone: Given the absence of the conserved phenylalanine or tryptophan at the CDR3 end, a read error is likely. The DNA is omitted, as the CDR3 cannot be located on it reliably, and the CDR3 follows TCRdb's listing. The CDR3 sequence: CAWSNNQLGLAGAL. The chain joins TRBV30 to TRBJ2-7; TRBD2 is the table's D call, not checked against the DNA. 14 amino acids form the CDR3, both terminal residues included. The germline CDR1 and CDR2 sequences are GTSNPN and SVGIG (reference sequence).

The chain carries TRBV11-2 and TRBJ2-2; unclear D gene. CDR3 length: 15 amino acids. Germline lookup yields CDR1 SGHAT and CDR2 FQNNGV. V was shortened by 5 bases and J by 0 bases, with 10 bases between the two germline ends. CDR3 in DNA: TGTGCCAGCAGCACTGGATACGCGAACACCGGGGAGCTGTTTTTT. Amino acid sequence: CASSTGYANTGELFF. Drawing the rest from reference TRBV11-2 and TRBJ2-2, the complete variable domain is EAGVAQSPRYKIIEKRQSVAFWCNPISGHATLYWYQQILGQGPKLLIQFQNNGVVDDSQLPKDRFSAERLKGVDSTLKIQPAKLEDSAVYLCASSTGYANTGELFFGEGSRLTVL.

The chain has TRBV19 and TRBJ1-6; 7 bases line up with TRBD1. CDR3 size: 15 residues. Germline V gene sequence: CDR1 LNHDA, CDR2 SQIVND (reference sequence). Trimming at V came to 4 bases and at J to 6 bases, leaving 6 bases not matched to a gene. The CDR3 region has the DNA TGTGCCAGTAGTAGCTCCGGACAGGTTAATTCACCCCTCCACTTT. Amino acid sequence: CASSSSGQVNSPLHF.

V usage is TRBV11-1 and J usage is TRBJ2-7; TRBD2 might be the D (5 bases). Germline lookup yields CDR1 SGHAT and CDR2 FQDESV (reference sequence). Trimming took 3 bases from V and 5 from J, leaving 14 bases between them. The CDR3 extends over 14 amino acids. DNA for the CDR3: TGTGCCAGCAGCTTTTTTGCGGAGGCCGACGAGCAGTACTTC. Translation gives CASSFFAEADEQYF.

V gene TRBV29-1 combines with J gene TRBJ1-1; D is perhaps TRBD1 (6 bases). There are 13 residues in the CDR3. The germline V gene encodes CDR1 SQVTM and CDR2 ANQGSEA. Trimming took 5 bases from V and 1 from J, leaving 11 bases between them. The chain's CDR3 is CSVLGGANTEAFF. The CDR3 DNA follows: TGCAGCGTTTTAGGGGGGGCGAACACTGAAGCTTTCTTT.

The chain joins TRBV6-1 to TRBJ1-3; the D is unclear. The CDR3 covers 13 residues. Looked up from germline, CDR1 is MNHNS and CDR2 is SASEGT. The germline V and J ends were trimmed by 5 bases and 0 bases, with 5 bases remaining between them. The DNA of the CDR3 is TGTGCCAGCAGTACATCCTCTGGAAACACCATATATTTT. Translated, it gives CASSTSSGNTIYF.

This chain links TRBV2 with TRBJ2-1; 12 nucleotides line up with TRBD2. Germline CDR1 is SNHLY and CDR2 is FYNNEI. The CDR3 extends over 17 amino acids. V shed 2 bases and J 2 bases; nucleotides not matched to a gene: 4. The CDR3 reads CASSERLAGGTYNEQFF. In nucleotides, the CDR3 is TGTGCCAGCAGTGAAAGGCTAGCGGGGGGGACCTACAATGAGCAGTTCTTC.

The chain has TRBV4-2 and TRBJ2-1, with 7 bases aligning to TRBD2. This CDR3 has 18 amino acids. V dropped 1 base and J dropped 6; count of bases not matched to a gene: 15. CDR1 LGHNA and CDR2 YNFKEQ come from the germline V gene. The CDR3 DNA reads TGTGCCAGCAGCCAAGGGAAGCATGAGACGGGAGGTGTCAATGAGCAGTTCTTC. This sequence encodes CASSQGKHETGGVNEQFF.

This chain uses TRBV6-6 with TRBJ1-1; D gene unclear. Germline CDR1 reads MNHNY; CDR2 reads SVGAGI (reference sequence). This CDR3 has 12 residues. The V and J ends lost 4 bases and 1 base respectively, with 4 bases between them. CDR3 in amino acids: CASSSWNTEAFF. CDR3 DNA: TGTGCCAGCAGTTCCTGGAACACTGAAGCTTTCTTT.

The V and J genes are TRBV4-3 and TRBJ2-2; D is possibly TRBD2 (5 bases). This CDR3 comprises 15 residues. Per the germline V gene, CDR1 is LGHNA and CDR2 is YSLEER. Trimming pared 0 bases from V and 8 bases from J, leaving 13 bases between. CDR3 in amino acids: CASSQEQLVAGELFF. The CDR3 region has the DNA TGCGCCAGCAGCCAAGAGCAACTAGTAGCGGGGGAGCTGTTTTTT.